The 7 T cell receptor beta chains listed next were all sequenced from one sample in a study of technical replicates of blood from several donors (dated by TCRdb to 2015 to 2018). The library relied on the immunoSEQ multiplex PCR assay. TCRdb holds this immuneACCESS table with in-frame rearrangements only. Some clones are missing; in checked studies, unresolved V genes explain under half, and the rest has no known cause. For this sample there are about 73,000 clones; 93% appear just once. The ten largest clones take up 0.25% of the sample. Sequencing used T cells isolated from PBMCs. The origin of the receptors is a human donor in good health.

J is TRBJ1-2 and V is TRBV6-6; TRBD1 matches at 8 bases. Germline V gene data show CDR1 as MNHNY and CDR2 as SVGAGI (reference sequence). The V gene end was trimmed by 6 bases and the J gene end by 4 bases; junction bases not matched to a gene: 4. CDR3 length: 13 amino acids. The CDR3 spells CASSDDRGYGYTF. CDR3 sequence (DNA): TGTGCCAGCAGCGATGACAGGGGCTATGGCTACACCTTC.

The rearrangement uses TRBV27 and TRBJ2-7; D gene unclear. Looked up from germline, CDR1 is MNHEY and CDR2 is SMNVEV (reference sequence). The CDR3 loop spans 15 amino acids. V lost 3 bases and J lost 4, with 16 bases in between. Here the CDR3 reads CASSFVPPRVYEQYF. CDR3 DNA sequence: TGTGCCAGCAGTTTCGTCCCGCCGAGAGTATACGAGCAGTACTTC.

The rearrangement joins TRBV4-1 to TRBJ2-7; 10 positions match TRBD2. V trimming: 3 bases; J trimming: 5 bases; junction bases outside the gene matches: 7. The CDR3 extends over 15 amino acids. Germline CDR1 reads MGHRA; CDR2 reads YSYEKL. The CDR3 spells CASSQGGLAVDEQYF. Written as DNA, the CDR3 is TGCGCCAGCAGCCAGGGCGGACTAGCGGTAGACGAGCAGTACTTC.

This chain connects TRBV6-1 to TRBJ1-1, with 7 bases matching TRBD1. Looked up from germline, CDR1 is MNHNS and CDR2 is SASEGT. CDR3 length equals 17 residues. J lost 0 bases, V lost 3 bases, and 10 bases had no gene match. CDR3 in DNA: TGTGCCAGCAGTGAGTGGGGAAGGGGGCTACTGAACACTGAAGCTTTCTTT. Encoded protein: CASSEWGRGLLNTEAFF.

This clone was observed once. The chain employs TRBV6-4 and TRBJ1-2, with D perhaps matching TRBD1 (6 bases). Per the germline V gene, CDR1 is MRHNA and CDR2 is SNTAGT. This CDR3 has 18 amino acids. Trimming left V 3 bases short and J 2 bases short, with 22 bases between. For the CDR3, the DNA is TGTGCCAGCAGTGAACAGCCCCAAAGCCCAGGGGCGAACTATGGCTACACCTTC. Translation gives CASSEQPQSPGANYGYTF.

The chain employs TRBV7-9 and TRBJ2-1; D not resolved. The ends were cut back, 5 bases at V and 2 bases at J, with 4 bases in the middle. The CDR3 length is 12 residues. Germline V CDR1 and CDR2: SEHNR, FQNEAQ (reference sequence). As DNA, the CDR3 is TGTGCCAGCAGCCCTACCTACAATGAGCAGTTCTTC. Translated: CASSPTYNEQFF.

The genes are TRBV18 and TRBJ1-2; TRBD1 matches 7 bases. V lost 3 bases, J lost 4 bases, and 11 bases stayed unmatched. The CDR3 spans 16 residues. Germline assignment: CDR1 KGHSH and CDR2 LQKENI. Here the CDR3 reads CASSPPLEGAGYGYTF. The CDR3 DNA follows: TGTGCCAGCTCACCCCCCCTTGAGGGGGCAGGCTATGGCTACACCTTC.